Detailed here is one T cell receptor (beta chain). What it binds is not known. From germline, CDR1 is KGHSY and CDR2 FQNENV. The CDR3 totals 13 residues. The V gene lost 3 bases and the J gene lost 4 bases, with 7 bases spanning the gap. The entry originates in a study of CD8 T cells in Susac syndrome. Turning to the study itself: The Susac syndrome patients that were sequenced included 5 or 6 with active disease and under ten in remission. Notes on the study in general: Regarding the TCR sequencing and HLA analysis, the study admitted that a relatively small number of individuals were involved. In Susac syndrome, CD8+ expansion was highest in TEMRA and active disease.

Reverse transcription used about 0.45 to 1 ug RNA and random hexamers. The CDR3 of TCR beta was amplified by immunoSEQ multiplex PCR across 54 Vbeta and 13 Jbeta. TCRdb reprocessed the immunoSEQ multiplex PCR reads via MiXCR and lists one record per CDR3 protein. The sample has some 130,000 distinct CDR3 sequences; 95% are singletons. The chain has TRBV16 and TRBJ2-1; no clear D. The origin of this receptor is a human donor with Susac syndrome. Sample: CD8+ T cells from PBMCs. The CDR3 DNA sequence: TGTGCCAGCAGCCAGATCAGTTACAATGAGCAGTTCTTC. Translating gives CASSQISYNEQFF.